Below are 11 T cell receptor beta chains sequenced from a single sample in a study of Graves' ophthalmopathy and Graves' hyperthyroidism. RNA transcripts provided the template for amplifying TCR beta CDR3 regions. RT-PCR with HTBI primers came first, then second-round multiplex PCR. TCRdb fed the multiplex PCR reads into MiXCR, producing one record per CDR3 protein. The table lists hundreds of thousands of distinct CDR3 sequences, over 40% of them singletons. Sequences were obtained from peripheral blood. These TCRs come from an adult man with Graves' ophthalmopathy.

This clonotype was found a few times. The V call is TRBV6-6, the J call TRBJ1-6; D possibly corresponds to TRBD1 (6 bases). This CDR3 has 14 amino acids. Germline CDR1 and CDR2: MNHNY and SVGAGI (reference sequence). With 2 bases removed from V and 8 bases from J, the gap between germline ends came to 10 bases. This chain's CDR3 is CASSYRGGDSPLHF. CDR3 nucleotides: TGTGCCAGCAGTTACCGAGGGGGTGATTCACCCCTCCACTTT.

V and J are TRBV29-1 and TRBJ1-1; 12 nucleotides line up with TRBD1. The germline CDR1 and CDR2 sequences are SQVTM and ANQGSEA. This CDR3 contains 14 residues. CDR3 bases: TGCAGTACCAAGGGACAGGGGGCGCAGGGTGAAGCTTTCTTT. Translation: CSTKGQGAQGEAFF.

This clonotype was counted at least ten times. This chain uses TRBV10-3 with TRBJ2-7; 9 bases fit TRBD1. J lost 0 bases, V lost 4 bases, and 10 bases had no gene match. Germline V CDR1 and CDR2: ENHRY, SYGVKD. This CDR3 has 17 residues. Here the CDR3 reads CAISGFGDRESSYEQYF. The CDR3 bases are TGTGCCATCAGTGGCTTTGGGGACAGGGAAAGCTCCTACGAGCAGTACTTC.

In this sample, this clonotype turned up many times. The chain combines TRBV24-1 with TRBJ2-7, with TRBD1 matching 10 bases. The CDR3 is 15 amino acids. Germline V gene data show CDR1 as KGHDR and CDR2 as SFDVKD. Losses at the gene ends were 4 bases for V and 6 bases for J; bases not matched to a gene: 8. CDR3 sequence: CATSDRDRGISEQYF. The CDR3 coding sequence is TGTGCCACCAGTGACCGGGACAGGGGAATCTCCGAGCAGTACTTC.

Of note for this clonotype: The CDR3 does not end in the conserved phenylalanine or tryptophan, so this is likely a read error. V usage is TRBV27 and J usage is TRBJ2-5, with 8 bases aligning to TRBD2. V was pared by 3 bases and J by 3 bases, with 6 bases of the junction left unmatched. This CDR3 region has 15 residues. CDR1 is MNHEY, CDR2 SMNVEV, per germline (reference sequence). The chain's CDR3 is CASSFTAGAKETQYI. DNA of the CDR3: TGTGCCAGCAGTTTTACAGCGGGGGCTAAAGAGACCCAGTACATC.

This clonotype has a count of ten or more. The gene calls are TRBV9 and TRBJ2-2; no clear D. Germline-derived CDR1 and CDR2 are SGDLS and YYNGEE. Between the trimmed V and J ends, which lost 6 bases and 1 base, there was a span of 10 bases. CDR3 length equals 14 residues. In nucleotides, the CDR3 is TGTGCCAGCATAAGCCGAGGGAACACCGGGGAGCTGTTTTTT. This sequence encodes CASISRGNTGELFF.

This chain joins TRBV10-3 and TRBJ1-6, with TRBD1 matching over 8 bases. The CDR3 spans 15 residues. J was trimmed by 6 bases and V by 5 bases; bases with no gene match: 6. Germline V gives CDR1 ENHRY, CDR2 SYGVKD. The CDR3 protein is CAISPGQASNSPLHF. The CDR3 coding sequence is TGTGCCATCAGTCCGGGACAGGCCTCTAATTCACCCCTCCACTTT.

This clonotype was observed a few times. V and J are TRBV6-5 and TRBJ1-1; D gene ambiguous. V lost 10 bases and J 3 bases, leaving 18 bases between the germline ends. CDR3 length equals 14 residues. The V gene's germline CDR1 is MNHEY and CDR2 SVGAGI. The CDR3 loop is CATTKGRADTEAFF. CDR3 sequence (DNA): TGTGCCACCACAAAAGGGAGGGCTGACACTGAAGCTTTCTTT.

CDR3: CASGLSRDSGSVNQPQHF. The CDR3 DNA reads TGTGCTAGTGGTTTGTCCCGTGATTCGGGGAGTGTGAATCAGCCCCAGCATTTT. J is TRBJ1-5 and V is TRBV12-5; no reliable D call. V was clipped by 2 bases and J by 4 bases, with 21 bases between them. CDR3 size: 18 residues. The V gene's germline CDR1 is LGHNT and CDR2 FRNRAP.

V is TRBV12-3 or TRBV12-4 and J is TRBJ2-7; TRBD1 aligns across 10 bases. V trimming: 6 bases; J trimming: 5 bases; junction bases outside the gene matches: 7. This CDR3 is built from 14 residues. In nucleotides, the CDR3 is TGTGCCAGCAGCCGACAGGGGGCTGGCGACGAGCAGTACTTC. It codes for CASSRQGAGDEQYF.

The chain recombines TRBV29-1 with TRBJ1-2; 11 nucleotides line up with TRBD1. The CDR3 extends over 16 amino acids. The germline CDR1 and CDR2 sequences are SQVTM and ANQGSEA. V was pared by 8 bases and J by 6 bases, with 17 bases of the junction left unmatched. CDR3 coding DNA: TGCAGCACCCCCTCCGGGACAGGGGGGCTATTCGATGGCTACACCTTC. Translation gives CSTPSGTGGLFDGYTF.